Listed below are T cell receptor beta chains from one sample, sequenced in a study of blood T cell repertoires in COVID-19. The repertoire was sequenced with immunoSEQ multiplex PCR; TCRdb's copy has only in-frame clones and lacks some. This repertoire shows approximately 250,000 clones, 80% to 90% found once; its top ten account for about 3.1%. The sequenced sample consisted of PBMCs or T cells enriched from blood (not recorded which). Receptors originate from a woman aged 40 to 50 who had been exposed to COVID-19. Each CDR3 is given with its conserved first and last residue. Fields, in order: J gene, V gene, D gene, clone size, CDR3 protein, CDR3 DNA. The D gene is left open where the match is weak. The size entry is marked missing in some rows and otherwise reads once, few, many or a size class.

TRBJ1-5 TRBV6-5 TRBD1 - CASSLTGVSNQPQHF TGTGCCAGCAGCTTGACAGGGGTTAGCAATCAGCCCCAGCATTTT
TRBJ1-5 TRBV6-5 TRBD1 - CASSRQGSGQPQHF TGTGCCAGCAGTCGACAGGGGTCGGGTCAGCCCCAGCATTTT
TRBJ1-5 TRBV4-2 - - CASSQDHVRGNQPQHF TGTGCCAGCAGCCAAGATCATGTTAGAGGCAATCAGCCCCAGCATTTT
TRBJ2-5 TRBV5-6 - - CASSPTLQRGFEETQYF TGTGCCAGCAGCCCTACATTACAAAGGGGGTTTGAAGAGACCCAGTACTTC
TRBJ1-6 TRBV11-2 - - CASSRSYNSPLHF TGTGCCAGCAGCCGCTCCTATAATTCACCCCTCCACTTT
TRBJ1-3 TRBV4-3 - - CASSQDGTGSGNTIYF TGCGCCAGCAGCCAAGACGGTACAGGCTCTGGAAACACCATATATTTT
TRBJ2-2 TRBV11-3 - - CASTPPGYGELFF TGTGCCAGCACTCCCCCCGGGTACGGGGAGCTGTTTTTT
TRBJ2-7 TRBV6-5 - - CASSYSRVTSYEQYF TGTGCCAGCAGTTACTCACGGGTTACCTCCTACGAGCAGTACTTC
TRBJ1-3 TRBV6-1 - - CASSESGTGNTIYF TGTGCCAGCAGTGAGTCCGGGACTGGAAACACCATATATTTT
TRBJ1-5 TRBV30 TRBD1 - CAWSGDRVYSNQPQHF TGTGCCTGGAGTGGAGACAGGGTTTATAGCAATCAGCCCCAGCATTTT
TRBJ1-2 TRBV19 TRBD1 - CASSTTGNYGYTF TGTGCCAGTAGTACGACAGGGAACTATGGCTACACCTTC
TRBJ2-2 TRBV7-6 TRBD2 - CASSLDGGVTGELFF TGTGCCAGCAGCTTAGACGGGGGGGTCACCGGGGAGCTGTTTTTT
TRBJ1-2 TRBV7-2 TRBD1 - CASSSPWTGDGYTF TGTGCCAGCAGCTCCCCTTGGACAGGGGATGGCTACACCTTC
TRBJ1-2 TRBV30 TRBD1 once CAWSLGQGKAYTF TGTGCCTGGAGTCTGGGACAGGGGAAAGCCTACACCTTC
TRBJ2-5 TRBV28 - - CASSPIGGADETQYF TGTGCCAGCAGCCCTATAGGGGGGGCCGATGAGACCCAGTACTTC
TRBJ1-3 TRBV14 - - CASSQRDLNTIYF TGTGCCAGCAGCCAGAGGGACTTAAACACCATATATTTT
TRBJ1-1 TRBV29-1 TRBD1 - CSALTWTGSTEAFF TGCAGCGCTTTGACTTGGACAGGTAGCACTGAAGCTTTCTTT
TRBJ2-1 TRBV7-6 TRBD2 - CASSLEAGGLRNEQFF TGTGCCAGCAGCTTAGAGGCGGGAGGCCTTCGCAATGAGCAGTTCTTC
TRBJ2-1 TRBV28 TRBD1 - CASSDRGGMSYNEQFF TGTGCCAGCAGCGACAGGGGAGGAATGTCCTACAATGAGCAGTTCTTC
TRBJ1-1 TRBV5-1 TRBD1 - CASSLVVTGGTEAFF TGCGCCAGCAGCTTGGTTGTGACAGGGGGCACTGAAGCTTTCTTT
TRBJ2-7 TRBV7-9 - once CASTKEGAPPYEQYF TGTGCCAGCACCAAGGAGGGGGCCCCACCCTACGAGCAGTACTTC
TRBJ2-5 TRBV7-9 TRBD1 once CASSTSLGQGRETQYF TGTGCCAGCAGCACGAGCCTAGGACAGGGGAGGGAGACCCAGTACTTC
TRBJ2-1 TRBV4-1 TRBD2 - CASSQEAGTSGGRDNEQFF TGCGCCAGCAGCCAAGAGGCGGGGACTAGCGGGGGGCGGGACAATGAGCAGTTCTTC
TRBJ1-4 TRBV7-8 - - CASQSDSLNEKLFF TGTGCCAGCCAGTCGGACAGTTTGAATGAAAAACTGTTTTTT
TRBJ1-2 TRBV6-2/TRBV6-3 - - CASSYSFTGYYGYTF TGTGCCAGCAGTTACTCGTTCACAGGGTACTATGGCTACACCTTC
TRBJ2-3 TRBV12-3/TRBV12-4 - - CASSFDTQYF TGTGCCAGCAGCTTTGATACGCAGTATTTT
TRBJ2-1 TRBV12-5 TRBD1 once CATLAKTGPQVNEQFF TGTGCTACCCTGGCCAAGACAGGGCCCCAGGTTAATGAGCAGTTCTTC
TRBJ2-6 TRBV14 - - CASSQSGYGANVLTF TGTGCCAGCAGCCAATCAGGTTACGGGGCCAACGTCCTGACTTTC
TRBJ1-4 TRBV9 - - CASSRDITNEKLFF TGTGCCAGCAGCCGGGACATAACTAATGAAAAACTGTTTTTT
TRBJ1-5 TRBV19 TRBD1 - CASSPGQGSQPQHF TGTGCCAGTAGCCCTGGACAGGGGAGTCAGCCCCAGCATTTT
TRBJ1-1 TRBV10-3 - - CAISESPGQPEAFF TGTGCCATCAGTGAGTCTCCAGGTCAACCTGAAGCTTTCTTT
TRBJ1-5 TRBV10-3 - - CAISEDPSRTADFNQPQHF TGTGCCATCAGTGAGGACCCTTCCAGGACAGCGGATTTCAATCAGCCCCAGCATTTT
TRBJ1-1 TRBV27 - - CASRLNTEAFF TGTGCCAGCAGACTTAACACTGAAGCTTTCTTT
TRBJ2-3 TRBV28 TRBD2 - CASSVAGSRTDTQYF TGTGCCAGCAGTGTAGCGGGATCGAGGACAGATACGCAGTATTTT
TRBJ1-4 TRBV28 TRBD1 - CASSPGDRGNEKLFF TGTGCCAGCAGCCCCGGGGACAGGGGAAATGAAAAACTGTTTTTT
TRBJ2-3 TRBV24-1 - - CATSVGGDTQYF TGTGCCACCAGTGTTGGGGGGGATACGCAGTATTTT
TRBJ1-4 TRBV18 - - CASSIGGNEKLFF TGTGCCAGCTCCATCGGGGGTAATGAAAAACTGTTTTTT
TRBJ2-5 TRBV27 TRBD2 - CASSESVLAGDQETQYF TGTGCCAGCAGTGAAAGCGTACTAGCGGGGGATCAAGAGACCCAGTACTTC
TRBJ2-5 TRBV5-1 - once CASSQDYETQYF TGCGCCAGCAGCCAGGACTACGAGACCCAGTACTTC
TRBJ2-3 TRBV4-1 TRBD2 - CASSQPRLAGATRTQYF TGCGCCAGCAGCCAACCCAGACTAGCGGGGGCCACGAGAACGCAGTATTTT
TRBJ1-6 TRBV5-6 - - CASSLDAGSPLHF TGTGCCAGCAGCTTGGACGCGGGTTCACCCCTCCACTTT
TRBJ1-2 TRBV27 TRBD1 - CASSLYPSGQWDYGYTF TGTGCCAGCAGTTTATACCCCTCGGGACAGTGGGACTATGGCTACACCTTC
TRBJ2-3 TRBV6-4 TRBD2 few CASEACREGINF TGTGCCAGCGAAGCGTGTCGGGAGGGCATAAATTTT
TRBJ1-1 TRBV11-3 - - CASSLVSGNTEAFF TGTGCCAGCAGCTTAGTTTCGGGTAACACTGAAGCTTTCTTT
TRBJ1-6 TRBV5-1 - - CASSLGQDYNSPLHF TGCGCCAGCAGCTTGGGTCAGGATTATAATTCACCCCTCCACTTT
TRBJ1-1 TRBV4-3 - few CASSQVRAGETEAFF TGCGCCAGCAGCCAAGTTCGGGCAGGGGAGACTGAAGCTTTCTTT
TRBJ2-7 TRBV28 - - CAIRKGSGEQYF TGTGCCATCCGCAAGGGGTCTGGCGAGCAGTACTTC
TRBJ1-2 TRBV13 - - CASSQGTVGYTF TGTGCCAGCAGCCAGGGAACGGTAGGCTACACCTTC
TRBJ2-2 TRBV6-5 - - CASSMGRGTTGELFF TGTGCCAGCAGTATGGGCAGGGGCACCACCGGGGAGCTGTTTTTT
TRBJ2-7 TRBV7-2 - - CASSLSPLALPNEQYF TGTGCCAGCAGCTTAAGCCCACTAGCCCTCCCCAACGAGCAGTACTTC
TRBJ2-3 TRBV5-1 TRBD2 - CASSWGLAGLYTDTQYF TGCGCCAGCAGCTGGGGACTAGCGGGGTTATACACAGATACGCAGTATTTT
TRBJ1-2 TRBV27 TRBD1 - CASSLKGDSRVYTF TGTGCCAGCAGTTTAAAGGGGGACAGCCGCGTCTACACCTTC
TRBJ2-2 TRBV7-3 TRBD2 - CASSPSGGYTGELFF TGTGCCAGCAGCCCAAGCGGGGGGTACACCGGGGAGCTGTTTTTT
TRBJ1-1 TRBV7-6 - - CASSLACGGLPEAFF TGTGCCAGCAGCTTGGCTTGTGGGGGCCTCCCCGAAGCTTTCTTT
TRBJ1-2 TRBV30 TRBD1 - CASLTGGLPYYGYTF TGTGCCTCCTTGACAGGGGGCCTTCCGTACTATGGCTACACCTTC
TRBJ1-4 TRBV10-3 - - CAIRADRFNEKLFF TGTGCCATCAGGGCCGACAGGTTTAATGAAAAACTGTTTTTT
TRBJ2-6 TRBV27 - - CASRDRLSGANVLTF TGTGCCAGCCGCGACAGACTCTCTGGGGCCAACGTCCTGACTTTC
TRBJ1-3 TRBV27 TRBD1 - CASSYRGLGNTIYF TGTGCCAGCAGCTACAGGGGGCTCGGAAACACCATATATTTT